This T cell receptor beta chain was captured by sequencing in a study of blood T cell repertoires in COVID-19. From germline, CDR1 is MGHRA and CDR2 YSYEKL. This CDR3 contains 13 residues. Trimming at V came to 5 bases and at J to 7 bases, leaving 4 bases not matched to a gene. The data were produced by immunoSEQ multiplex PCR, yet TCRdb's version contains in-frame clones alone and is incomplete. The table lists roughly 140,000 clones, roughly 88% of them singletons, with 1.5% to 2% in the top ten. This TCR derives from a man aged 65 to 79 with acute or convalescent COVID-19. The sequenced material came from peripheral blood. The chain couples TRBV4-1 to TRBJ1-2; TRBD1 matches at 10 bases. This CDR3 is CASSERTGGGYTF. DNA for the CDR3: TGCGCCAGCAGCGAACGGACAGGGGGTGGCTACACCTTC.